This T cell receptor (beta chain) emerged from a study of vaccination and CD4 T cells after COVID-19 (dated by TCRdb to between 2020 and 2023). Notes on the research overall: Every convalescent patient had a positive nasal swab PCR test for SARS-CoV-2, with mild disease in nine patients and severe disease in one. The convalescent cohort comprised six males and four females, including two Hispanic individuals, seven Caucasians, two Asians and one multiracial person. Participants received two doses of either the Pfizer-BioNTech BNT162b2 vaccine (n=8) or the Moderna mRNA-1273 vaccine (n=2). Post-COVID blood samples were collected from convalescent patients a median of around 100 days after diagnosis, with a range of roughly 30 to 161 days. Post-vaccine blood samples were collected a median of about 72 days after the second vaccine dose, ranging from roughly 13 to 250 days. Culture stimuli were overlapping spike peptide pools from SARS-CoV-2 and from the common cold coronaviruses HCoV-NL63, HCoV-OC43 and HCoV-229E. As controls, cultures received a CEFX viral epitope pool (the positive control), an HIV-1 Nef peptide pool (the negative control), or no peptide at all. In under twelve COVID-19 convalescent patients and a few infection-naive healthy vaccine recipients, researchers compared the spike-specific CD4+ TCR repertoire from before mRNA vaccination with the repertoire from after. The research as a whole found: Only a relatively small number of convalescent patients were included in the study, and early timepoints following natural infection were not analyzed. In convalescent patients, nearly all vaccine-specific clones (304 of 307) were found to be mono-reactive for SARS-CoV-2 spike rather than cross-reactive with common cold coronaviruses. Among the post-vaccine SARS-CoV-2-reactive clones in convalescent patients, a median approximately 86% showed up only after vaccination, which suggests vaccine-specific priming. The median count of SARS-CoV-2-reactive clonotypes went up from 21 after infection to about 41 after vaccination, although the change was not significant.

V is cut back by 1 base and J by 2 bases, with 10 bases in the junction unmatched. CDR1 and CDR2 are drawn from the germline V gene: SNHLY, FYNNEI. The CDR3 spans 18 residues, from the cysteine through the phenylalanine. The only DNA kept is the CDR3, 54 bases in frame from the first base. As for this clonotype: Its antigen is currently not known. One base away there is no much larger clone; base qualities are not given.

This specimen's treatment or condition label, interpreted: roughly ten-day PBMC culture with coronavirus spike peptide pools or control peptides (ViraFEST assay). The ViraFEST assay, used in the study, expanded antigen-specific T cells with peptide pools and then identified the expanded clonotypes through TCR sequencing. The positive SARS-CoV-2 PCR tests of the convalescent patients were dated from March to December 2020, before the Alpha, Beta and Delta variants emerged in the United States. More than 1.5 million PBMCs per well were cultured in IMDM with roughly 5% human AB serum and 8 to 10 IU/ml IL-2, plus 10 ug/ml peptide pools. On days 3 and 7, half of the culture medium was replaced with fresh IL-2-containing medium. After around 10 days of culture, CD4+ T cells were isolated by negative selection with the EasySep CD4+ T cell isolation kit. PBMCs were separated from whole blood using Ficoll-Paque Plus gradient centrifugation and then either used fresh or cryopreserved at -140C. In general, triplicate wells were set up for every culture condition.

Libraries were built with PCR. TCR sequencing of DNA from cultured CD4+ T cells used the Oncomine TCR Beta short-read assay at the Johns Hopkins FTIC core. The QIAamp micro DNA kit was used to extract genomic DNA from the cultured CD4+ T cells. The Oncomine TCR Beta libraries from cultured CD4+ T cells were pooled using unique dual indexes and then sequenced on an Illumina iSeq 100. The authors' analysis ran thus. Non-productive sequences were removed, and CDR3s not starting with C, not ending with F or W, or shorter than 7 amino acids were discarded. The MANAFEST web application identified antigen-specific clonotypes by comparing peptide-stimulated wells against reference wells and other culture wells. For a clone to be called positive, the clone needed an FDR below 0.05, an odds ratio above 5, and a productive frequency above 0.1% in at least two of three replicate wells. Cross-reactive clonotypes were defined as significantly expanded in both SARS-CoV-2 spike wells and at least one common cold coronavirus spike condition. CDR3 homology was assessed with Levenshtein distances (stringdist) and unrooted phylogenetic trees (ape) in R version 3.6.1. TCRdb reprocessed the public reads (quality trimming at Q25 with fastp, clone calling with MiXCR) and kept in-frame beta chains. Each entry is one CDR3 protein sequence, shown with its most common DNA and genes. The V and J calls here are based on TCRdb, not the publication. The sample table contains roughly 19,000 distinct CDR3 sequences; only one count was recorded for approximately 57% of them. Around 7.7% of the sample goes to the ten largest clones.

The source of this sequence is a human donor who had recovered from COVID-19. The sequences come from CD4+ T cells from blood, cultured in vitro, collected before SARS-CoV-2 vaccination. Rearrangement joined TRBV2 to TRBJ2-1; 8 of the junction bases match TRBD2. The nucleotides are TGTGCCAGCAGTGAAGGTTTCGCCGCGGGAGGTACCTACAATGAGCAGTTCTTC. It is translated as CASSEGFAAGGTYNEQFF.